The source of this T cell receptor (beta chain) is a study of T cells in Graves' hyperthyroidism and ophthalmopathy. Stable hyperthyroidism: no ophthalmopathy progression over 18 months of follow-up. About this clonotype itself: Its antigen remains unknown.

TCR beta CDR3 sequences were amplified from RNA transcripts. TCR CDR3 underwent first-round RT-PCR with the HTBI primer set. Each CDR3 protein is one row after TCRdb ran MiXCR on the multiplex PCR reads. Of some 560,000 distinct CDR3 sequences in the sample, approximately 14% were seen once. The V and J ends lost 0 bases and 7 bases respectively, with 10 bases between them. Germline V lookup: CDR1 SGHKS, CDR2 YYEKEE (reference sequence). This CDR3 contains 14 residues. Notes on the study in general: Ophthalmopathy, which appeared later, was predicted by the model a median about 6 months before onset.

This TCR came from a woman between 25 and 40 years old with Graves' hyperthyroidism. The chain recombines TRBV5-5 with TRBJ1-4; no clear D gene. The material sequenced was blood. The DNA for the CDR3 is TGTGCCAGCAGCTTGGGTCAGTCGGTTGAAAAACTGTTTTTT. Its protein is CASSLGQSVEKLFF.